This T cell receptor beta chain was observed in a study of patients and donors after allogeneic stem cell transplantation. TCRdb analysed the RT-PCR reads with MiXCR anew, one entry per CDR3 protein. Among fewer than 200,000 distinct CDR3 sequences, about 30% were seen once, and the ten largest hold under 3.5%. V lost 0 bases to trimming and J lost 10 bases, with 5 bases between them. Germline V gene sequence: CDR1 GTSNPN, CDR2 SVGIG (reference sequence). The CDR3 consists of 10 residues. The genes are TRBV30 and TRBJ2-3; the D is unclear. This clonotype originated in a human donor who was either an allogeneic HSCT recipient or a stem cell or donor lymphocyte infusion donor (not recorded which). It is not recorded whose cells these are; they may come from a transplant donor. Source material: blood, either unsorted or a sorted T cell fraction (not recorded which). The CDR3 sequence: CAWSVGPQYF. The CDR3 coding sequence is TGTGCCTGGAGTGTCGGGCCGCAGTATTTT. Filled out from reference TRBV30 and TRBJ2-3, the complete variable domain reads SQTIHQWPATLVQPVGSPLSLECTVEGTSNPNLYWYRQAAGRGLQLLFYSVGIGQISSEVPQNLSASRPQDRQFILSSKKLLLSDSGFYLCAWSVGPQYFGPGTRLTVL.